This passage covers 9 T cell receptor beta chains from one sample sequenced in a study of blood T cell repertoires in COVID-19. Here immunoSEQ multiplex PCR was the method, and the copy in TCRdb shows in-frame clones only, minus some. This sample has about 160,000 clones; about nine tenths occur once, and the top ten carry about 2%. Sequencing used peripheral blood. These receptor sequences come from a man between 18 and 29 years old with acute or convalescent COVID-19.

The V call is TRBV6-5, the J call TRBJ1-2, with unresolved D. V lost 6 bases and J lost 4, with 18 bases in between. The CDR3 consists of 15 residues. Germline loops: CDR1 MNHEY, CDR2 SVGAGI. CDR3 in DNA: TGTGCCAGCAGCCCCGGGTCCGGCGGTTCCTATGGCTACACCTTC. This translates into CASSPGSGGSYGYTF.

The V and J genes are TRBV4-1 and TRBJ1-3; D might be TRBD1 (5 bases). The germline gives CDR1 MGHRA, CDR2 YSYEKL. The length of the CDR3 is 16 residues. Trimming pared 1 base from V and 0 bases from J, leaving 10 bases between. CDR3 nucleotide sequence: TGCGCCAGCAGCCAAGTATCAGGGCCCTCTGGAAACACCATATATTTT. This encodes CASSQVSGPSGNTIYF.

The genes are TRBV6-5 and TRBJ1-5; tentatively, D is TRBD1 (5 bases). The CDR3 sequence is 13 residues long. Germline V CDR1 and CDR2: MNHEY, SVGAGI. V shed 6 bases and J shed 3 bases, with 9 bases lying between them. The CDR3 coding sequence is TGTGCCAGCAGCTCAGGGCCCAATCAGCCCCAGCATTTT. This gives the protein CASSSGPNQPQHF.

The chain joins TRBV10-1 to TRBJ1-1; possibly TRBD1 for D (6 bases). The V gene's germline CDR1 is WNHNN and CDR2 SYGVQD (reference sequence). This CDR3 is built from 15 residues. V lost 4 bases and J 1 base, leaving 13 bases between the germline ends. The CDR3 spells CASSGGRQGNTEAFF. The CDR3 DNA is TGCGCCAGCAGTGGGGGGCGCCAAGGGAACACTGAAGCTTTCTTT.

The genes are TRBV2 and TRBJ1-5; D may be TRBD1 (5 bases). Trimming pared 3 bases from V and 3 bases from J, leaving 12 bases between. CDR1 and CDR2 from the germline V gene are SNHLY and FYNNEI. CDR3 length: 15 amino acids. CDR3 in DNA: TGTGCCAGCAGTGAGGGGCAGGGCTCCAATCAGCCCCAGCATTTT. Protein: CASSEGQGSNQPQHF.

This CDR3 is CASSISRGQGIGETQYF. In nucleotides, the CDR3 is TGTGCCAGTAGTATATCCCGGGGACAGGGGATTGGAGAGACCCAGTACTTC. This rearrangement joins TRBV19 to TRBJ2-5, with 10 bases that match TRBD1. V lost 2 bases to trimming and J lost 4 bases; unmatched junction nucleotides: 10. The germline CDR1 and CDR2 sequences are LNHDA and SQIVND (reference sequence). This CDR3 spans 17 amino acids.

The V and J genes are TRBV4-2 and TRBJ2-7; 10 bases are shared with TRBD1. Germline CDR1 and CDR2: LGHNA and YNFKEQ. J gave up 0 bases and V 1 base, and 0 bases lay outside the gene matches. The CDR3 loop spans 15 amino acids. The CDR3 bases are TGTGCCAGCAGCCAAGGACAGGGGGCCTCCTACGAGCAGTACTTC. It codes for CASSQGQGASYEQYF.

The chain links TRBV13 to TRBJ2-5, with 8 bases matching TRBD1. The ends lost 5 bases at V and 4 bases at J; junction bases unmatched: 12. Germline CDR1 and CDR2: PRHDT and FYEKMQ (reference sequence). There are 16 residues in the CDR3. The chain's CDR3 is CASSLRTGTGGETQYF. DNA for the CDR3: TGTGCCAGCAGCCTCCGGACAGGGACCGGGGGAGAGACCCAGTACTTC.

The rearrangement links TRBV18 to TRBJ1-5; maybe TRBD1 (5 bases). V was clipped by 4 bases and J by 9 bases, with 13 bases between them. Germline V gene sequence: CDR1 KGHSH, CDR2 LQKENI. CDR3 length equals 13 residues. The CDR3 region is CASSLPQGWPQHF. In DNA form, the CDR3 reads TGTGCCAGCTCACTGCCCCAGGGTTGGCCCCAGCATTTT. The variable domain in full, with the rest retrieved from reference TRBV18 and TRBJ1-5, is NAGVMQNPRHLVRRRGQEARLRCSPMKGHSHVYWYRQLPEEGLKFMVYLQKENIIDESGMPKERFSAEFPKEGPSILRIQQVVRGDSAAYFCASSLPQGWPQHFGDGTRLSIL.